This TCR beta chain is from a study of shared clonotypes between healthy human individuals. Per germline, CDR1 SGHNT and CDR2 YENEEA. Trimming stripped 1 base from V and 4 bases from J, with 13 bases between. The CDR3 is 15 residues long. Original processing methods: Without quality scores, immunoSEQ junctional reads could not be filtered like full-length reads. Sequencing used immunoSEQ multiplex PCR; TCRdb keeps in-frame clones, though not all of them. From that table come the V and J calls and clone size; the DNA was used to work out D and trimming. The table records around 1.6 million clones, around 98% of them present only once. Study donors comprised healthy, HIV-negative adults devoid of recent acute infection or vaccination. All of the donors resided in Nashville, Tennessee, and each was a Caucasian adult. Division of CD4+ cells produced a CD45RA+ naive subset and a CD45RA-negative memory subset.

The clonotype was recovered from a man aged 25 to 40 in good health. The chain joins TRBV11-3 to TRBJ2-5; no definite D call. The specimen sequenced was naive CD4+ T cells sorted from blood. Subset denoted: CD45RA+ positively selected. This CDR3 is CASSLALSHRETQYF. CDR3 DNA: TGTGCCAGCAGCTTAGCGTTGTCCCATCGAGAGACCCAGTACTTC.